Listed here are 5 T cell receptor beta chains from one sample, sequenced in a study of control samples from healthy donors and cancer patients. The assay was immunoSEQ multiplex PCR, and TCRdb's table has in-frame clones only and misses some. The sample has some 130,000 clones, roughly 89% seen once; the top ten hold less than 6%. Sequenced: blood. The receptor source for this set is a man aged 18-30 years in good health.

The rearrangement links TRBV4-1 to TRBJ2-3, with no clear D. Trimming removed 0 bases from V and 0 bases from J, with 19 bases in between. There are 19 residues in the CDR3. Looked up from germline, CDR1 is MGHRA and CDR2 is YSYEKL. CDR3 in DNA: TGCGCCAGCAGCCAAGATACCCAACAGAGACCTCTTAGCACAGATACGCAGTATTTT. Its protein product is CASSQDTQQRPLSTDTQYF.

This rearrangement joins TRBV7-3 to TRBJ1-1, with 8 bases aligning to TRBD1. The CDR3 length is 13 residues. Germline V gene lookup returns CDR1 SGHTA and CDR2 FQGTGA. V gave up 6 bases and J gave up 7 bases; unmatched junction bases: 7. The CDR3 protein is CASRPDRASEAFF. The CDR3 DNA sequence: TGTGCCAGCAGACCGGACAGGGCCAGTGAAGCTTTCTTT.

This chain joins TRBV2 and TRBJ1-2, with D possibly TRBD1 on 5 matching bases. This CDR3 spans 11 amino acids. CDR1 and CDR2 from the germline V gene are SNHLY and FYNNEI. V gave up 6 bases and J gave up 7 bases, with 9 bases separating them. CDR3 amino acids: CASRGPFGYTF. The CDR3 nucleotides read TGTGCCAGCAGGGGGCCCTTTGGCTACACCTTC.

This clone was found once. The chain carries TRBV10-2 and TRBJ2-1; 9 bases map to TRBD1. The CDR3 runs 14 residues. The germline V gene has CDR1 WSHSY and CDR2 SAAADI. Unmatched junction bases numbered 8, after V lost 10 bases and J lost 4 bases. The CDR3 loop reads CATSTGGSYNEQFF. The CDR3 bases are TGCGCCACTTCGACAGGGGGATCTTACAATGAGCAGTTCTTC.

This chain uses TRBV5-4 with TRBJ2-5; TRBD2 aligns across 7 bases. The junction had 4 bases not matched to a gene; V was cut back by 3 bases and J by 2 bases. Germline V gene data show CDR1 as SGHNT and CDR2 as YYREEE (reference sequence). The CDR3 is 14 residues long. The DNA for the CDR3 is TGTGCCAGCAGCTACGGACTAGTTCAAGAGACCCAGTACTTC. Protein sequence: CASSYGLVQETQYF.